The 2 T cell receptor beta chains given below trace back to one sample, sequenced in a study of cytomegalovirus exposure and HLA in healthy donors. 13 Jbeta primers and 60 Vbeta primers were used for the PCR. Method: immunoSEQ multiplex PCR; TCRdb's copy keeps in-frame clones and lacks some. Of about 200,000 clones detected, roughly 79% appear once; the ten largest clones hold about 1.9%. The sample taken for sequencing was PBMCs. These receptors were obtained from a man younger than 40 in good health and CMV-seronegative.

This chain uses TRBV9 with TRBJ2-7, with unresolved D. Trimming took 3 bases from V and 2 from J, leaving 3 bases between them. This CDR3 comprises 11 residues. The germline V gene has CDR1 SGDLS and CDR2 YYNGEE. CDR3 protein: CASSAAYEQYF. The CDR3 bases are TGTGCCAGCAGCGCTGCCTACGAGCAGTACTTC.

The chain joins TRBV29-1 to TRBJ2-1, with 9 bases identical to TRBD1. Germline V gene sequence: CDR1 SQVTM, CDR2 ANQGSEA. The CDR3 covers 15 residues. V dropped 5 bases and J dropped 4; count of bases not matched to a gene: 9. In DNA form, the CDR3 reads TGCAGCGTTCCTCGTGGGACAGGGAGTTACAATGAGCAGTTCTTC. It yields the protein CSVPRGTGSYNEQFF.